A single sample is the source of the 4 T cell receptor beta chains below, sequenced in a study of T-cell reconstitution after alpha-beta-depleted transplantation in children. The TCRbeta library incorporated unique molecular identifiers. A single record per CDR3 protein comes from TCRdb applying MiXCR to the PCR reads. The data contain hundreds of thousands of distinct CDR3 sequences, approximately 15% of them singletons. The sample was PBMCs from the stem cell graft donor, taken from the stem cell graft. The receptors originated from a human donor who donated a stem cell graft to a child with acute myeloid leukemia.

In its sample, this clonotype was seen a few times. This chain joins TRBV5-1 and TRBJ2-5; D could derive from TRBD1 or TRBD2 (5 bases each). V lost 4 bases and J lost 1, with 17 bases in between. From germline, CDR1 is SGHRS and CDR2 YFSETQ. The CDR3 runs 16 residues. The CDR3 region has the DNA TGCGCCAGCAGCATGGGACGGCTTCATGTCCAAGAGACCCAGTACTTC. This gives the protein CASSMGRLHVQETQYF.

Concerning this clonotype itself: This may be a read error: a much more frequent sequence differs by one nucleotide. CDR3 amino acids: CSARRDRGRRPFKQYF. Written as DNA, the CDR3 is TGCAGTGCTAGAAGGGACAGGGGACGACGTCCCTTCAAGCAGTACTTC. This chain links TRBV20-1 with TRBJ2-7; 10 nucleotides align to TRBD1. The ends lost 2 bases at V and 8 bases at J; junction bases unmatched: 15. The CDR3 totals 16 residues. CDR1 and CDR2 (germline): DFQATT, SNEGSKA (reference sequence).

The genes are TRBV15 and TRBJ2-3; D gene uncertain. V was clipped by 0 bases and J by 6 bases, with 4 bases between them. In germline, CDR1 is LNHNV, CDR2 YYDKDF (reference sequence). The CDR3 consists of 12 residues. CDR3 DNA: TGTGCCACCAGCAGAGAAAGGGATACGCAGTATTTT. This translates into CATSRERDTQYF.

This sequence joins TRBV25-1 and TRBJ2-1, with D tentatively TRBD1 (5 bases). The CDR3 length is 15 residues. CDR1 and CDR2 from the germline V gene are MGHDK and SYGVNS. Trimming left V 6 bases short and J 2 bases short, with 14 bases between. The CDR3 sequence is CASRSSRQTYNEQFF. The CDR3 DNA sequence: TGTGCCAGCAGGTCCTCGCGACAGACCTACAATGAGCAGTTCTTC.